The source of this T cell receptor (beta chain) is a study of T cell responses to AZD1222 COVID-19 vaccine. Study results and limitations: None of the repertoires were sampled until the peak T cell response had passed. Spike regions recognized by vaccine-associated CD4 TCRs spanned the protein, led by 160-218 and 743-854.

Germline CDR1 LNHDA, CDR2 SQIVND (reference sequence). This CDR3 contains 14 residues. V dropped 1 base and J dropped 2 bases, with 8 bases sitting between them. In regard to this clone: The antigen is unknown.

The data were produced by immunoSEQ multiplex PCR, yet TCRdb's version contains in-frame clones alone and is incomplete. The sample has 140,000 to 150,000 clones, about 90% seen once. V gene TRBV19 combines with J gene TRBJ1-2; perhaps TRBD1 as D (5 bases). The starting material was peripheral blood, obtained 28 days after the second AZD1222 dose. The TCR sequence derives from an adult who received the AZD1222 COVID-19 vaccine. The CDR3 loop is CASSIVGRNYGYTF. The CDR3 DNA follows: TGTGCCAGTAGTATAGTGGGACGAAACTATGGCTACACCTTC.